The 9 T cell receptor beta chains listed next were all sequenced from one sample in a study of blood T cell repertoires in COVID-19. TCRdb keeps only in-frame clones here, not all; method: immunoSEQ multiplex PCR. The sample records hundreds of thousands of clones, about 90% being singletons. Material: peripheral blood. Receptor source: a woman aged 45-59 years who had recovered from COVID-19.

This chain uses TRBV6-1 with TRBJ2-1, with no clear D. The V gene's germline CDR1 is MNHNS and CDR2 SASEGT. This CDR3 is built from 13 residues. Trimming took off 0 bases at V and 9 bases at J, with 9 bases between the two ends. The CDR3 spells CASSEASAGEQFF. For the CDR3, the DNA is TGTGCCAGCAGTGAAGCATCGGCAGGTGAGCAGTTCTTC.

V and J are TRBV11-2 and TRBJ1-1; D might be TRBD1 (5 bases). The CDR3 covers 16 residues. Trimming cost V 2 bases and J 4 bases, with 17 bases left between them. From germline, CDR1 is SGHAT and CDR2 FQNNGV. DNA of the CDR3: TGTGCCAGCAGCTTATTTCGCGGGGCGGAAAGCACTGAAGCTTTCTTT. As protein: CASSLFRGAESTEAFF. Complete variable domain (other parts from reference TRBV11-2 and TRBJ1-1): EAGVAQSPRYKIIEKRQSVAFWCNPISGHATLYWYQQILGQGPKLLIQFQNNGVVDDSQLPKDRFSAERLKGVDSTLKIQPAKLEDSAVYLCASSLFRGAESTEAFFGQGTRLTVV.

This rearrangement joins TRBV3-1 (or the pseudogene TRBV3-2) to TRBJ1-2, with D possibly being TRBD1 (6 bases). The CDR3 contains 13 residues. CDR1 LGHDT and CDR2 YNNKEL come from the germline V gene (reference sequence). V was pared by 3 bases and J by 6 bases, with 11 bases between. This CDR3 is CASSHRTADGYTF. Here the CDR3 DNA reads TGTGCCAGCAGCCACCGGACAGCAGATGGCTACACCTTC.

This clone has only one observation. The chain employs TRBV29-1 and TRBJ1-2, with 7 positions matching TRBD1. J was trimmed by 2 bases and V by 0 bases; bases with no gene match: 9. Germline values: CDR1 SQVTM, CDR2 ANQGSEA. CDR3 length: 16 residues. The DNA of the CDR3 is TGCAGCGTTGAAGACTTGCGGACAGGTCTGAACTATGGCTACACCTTC. Translation: CSVEDLRTGLNYGYTF. Full variable domain (rest looked up from reference TRBV29-1 and TRBJ1-2): SAVISQKPSRDICQRGTSLTIQCQVDSQVTMMFWYRQQPGQSLTLIATANQGSEATYESGFVIDKFPISRPNLTFSTLTVSNMSPEDSSIYLCSVEDLRTGLNYGYTFGSGTRLTVV.

In this sample, this clone turned up a few times. CDR3 coding DNA: TGTGCCAGCTCCCGGGCAGGGTCTGGAAACACCATATATTTT. Amino acids: CASSRAGSGNTIYF. The rearrangement uses TRBV18 and TRBJ1-3, with a weak D call TRBD1 (5 bases). The V end was cut by 6 bases, the J end by 1 base, with 10 bases between. The length of the CDR3 is 14 residues. CDR1 and CDR2 from the germline V gene are KGHSH and LQKENI.

The rearrangement joins TRBV7-4 to TRBJ1-2; D is unresolved. V was clipped by 3 bases and J by 4 bases, with 15 bases between them. Germline V gene data show CDR1 as SGHVT and CDR2 as SQSDAQ. The CDR3 covers 15 residues. The chain's CDR3 is CASSLEGSLTYGYTF. Written as DNA, the CDR3 is TGTGCCAGCAGCTTGGAAGGGAGTCTGACCTATGGCTACACCTTC.

V usage is TRBV3-1 (or the pseudogene TRBV3-2) and J usage is TRBJ2-7; 10 bases are a match to TRBD1. Losses at the gene ends were 5 bases for V and 2 bases for J; bases not matched to a gene: 3. This CDR3 has 14 amino acids. In germline, CDR1 is LGHDT, CDR2 YNNKEL (reference sequence). This CDR3 is CASSAGTGAYEQYF. Written as DNA, the CDR3 is TGTGCCAGCAGCGCCGGGACAGGGGCCTACGAGCAGTACTTC.

The V call is TRBV10-2, the J call TRBJ2-3; 7 bases map to TRBD2. V lost 8 bases and J lost 3; bases outside the gene matches: 8. Germline V gene data show CDR1 as WSHSY and CDR2 as SAAADI. This CDR3 is built from 14 residues. CDR3 sequence reads: CASSWGGGTDTQYF. The CDR3 DNA sequence: TGCGCCAGCTCGTGGGGGGGAGGGACAGATACGCAGTATTTT.

This clone was recorded at least ten times. The chain carries TRBV2 and TRBJ2-7; 8 bases line up with TRBD2. The CDR3 runs to 13 residues. The germline CDR1 and CDR2 sequences are SNHLY and FYNNEI. V shed 3 bases, J shed 5 bases, and the junction held 3 bases outside the gene matches. The CDR3 DNA reads TGTGCCAGCAGTGAGGGACTAGTGAACGAGCAGTACTTC. Protein: CASSEGLVNEQYF.